This TCR beta chain was recovered during a study of T cell responses to AZD1222 COVID-19 vaccine. The overall study: Second-dose intervals of approximately 4 or approximately 12 weeks were pooled.

Study-level findings and limits: Scientists sampled the repertoires only once the peak T cell response had passed. The study found Spike-specific TCR breadth and depth rose after two AZD1222 doses.

Turning to this clone: Its matching antigen is unknown.

Sequencing was performed with immunoSEQ multiplex PCR; in TCRdb, only in-frame clones are kept and a portion is missing. The data contain 65,000 to 85,000 clones, about 88% of them singletons. The sequencing used peripheral blood, collected on day 0 of AZD1222 vaccination. This TCR was sampled from an adult in good health.

CDR3 DNA: TGCAGCGTTGAGGCCGAGGGCTCTGGGGCCAACGTCCTGACTTTC. Its translation: CSVEAEGSGANVLTF. This rearrangement joins TRBV29-1 to TRBJ2-6; a possible D gene is TRBD2 (5 bases). V was clipped by 3 bases and J by 0 bases, with 9 bases between them. From germline, CDR1 is SQVTM and CDR2 ANQGSEA. The CDR3 is 15 amino acids.